The source of this T cell receptor beta chain is a study of identical twins. This clonotype has only a few counts. Each cDNA held unique molecular identifiers, and template switching gave it a universal primer site. A single record per CDR3 protein comes from TCRdb applying MiXCR to the 5' RACE reads. The table has around 690,000 distinct CDR3 sequences, 20% to 25% seen once. There are 13 residues in the CDR3. V gave up 2 bases and J gave up 9 bases, with 11 bases separating them. These data also formed part of another study, on T cells expressing NK-cell markers. That report adds: The authors sequenced eight donors, of whom seven were HCMV-seropositive and one was seronegative.

The chain joins TRBV12-3 or TRBV12-4 to TRBJ2-4; unclear D gene. Material: PBMCs. The sequence was collected from a woman between 18 and 30 years old in good health. This CDR3 reads CASSLRLRGIQYF. CDR3 nucleotides: TGTGCCAGCAGTTTACGGTTGCGAGGCATTCAGTACTTC.